This passage covers 2 T cell receptor beta chains from one sample sequenced in a study of beta chain features in type 1 diabetes listed by TCRdb under 2018. The protocol used for the library was the immunoSEQ multiplex PCR assay. The entire amount of isolated RNA was reverse transcribed using the High Capacity cDNA Reverse Transcription Kit, so the sequenced TCRB transcripts were expressed ones. The table comes from immuneACCESS by way of TCRdb, which keeps in-frame sequences with V and J called. Part of the clones is missing from these tables; in studies checked, under half for an unresolved V gene and the rest for unknown reasons. This sample lists some 350,000 clones; about 14% were detected once. The ten largest clones represent roughly 0.015% of the sample. Antigens of these TCRs are unknown. Findings and caveats that apply to the study as a whole: Type 1 diabetes patients showed a moderate but significant shortening of TCRB CDR3 length in all four CD4+ subsets.

Sequencing was performed on naive CD4+ T cells from blood. The cell subset or site label here, explained by the study, means: true naive CD4+ T cells. These receptors were taken from a woman aged 18-29 years with type 1 diabetes.

This clone turned up a few times. V gene TRBV27 combines with J gene TRBJ2-7, with a tentative D call TRBD2 (6 bases). The CDR3 has 15 residues. Trimming stripped 5 bases from V and 5 bases from J, with 19 bases between. The germline CDR1 and CDR2 sequences are MNHEY and SMNVEV (reference sequence). CDR3 region: CASSTRDSRWNEQYF. CDR3 coding DNA: TGTGCCAGCAGTACCCGGGACTCCCGATGGAACGAGCAGTACTTC.

V is TRBV15 and J is TRBJ1-5, with unresolved D. Between the trimmed V and J ends, which lost 1 base and 4 bases, there was a span of 17 bases. Germline CDR1 is LNHNV and CDR2 is YYDKDF (reference sequence). The CDR3 consists of 17 residues. The CDR3 bases are TGTGCCACCAGCAGAGGCATGGGTACAGATCTTAATCAGCCCCAGCATTTT. Its translation is CATSRGMGTDLNQPQHF. The entire variable domain, with the rest obtained from reference TRBV15 and TRBJ1-5, is as follows: DAMVIQNPRYQVTQFGKPVTLSCSQTLNHNVMYWYQQKSSQAPKLLFHYYDKDFNNEADTPDNFQSRRPNTSFCFLDIRSPGLGDTAMYLCATSRGMGTDLNQPQHFGDGTRLSIL.